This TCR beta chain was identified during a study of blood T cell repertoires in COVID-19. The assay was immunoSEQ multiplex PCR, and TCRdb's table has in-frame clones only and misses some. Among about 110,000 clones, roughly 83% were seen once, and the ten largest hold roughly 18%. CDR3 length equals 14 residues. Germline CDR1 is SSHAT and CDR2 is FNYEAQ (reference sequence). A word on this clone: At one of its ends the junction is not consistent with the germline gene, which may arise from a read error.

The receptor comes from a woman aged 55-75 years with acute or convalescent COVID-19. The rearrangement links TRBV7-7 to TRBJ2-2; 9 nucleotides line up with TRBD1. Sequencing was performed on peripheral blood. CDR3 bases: TGTGCTAGCAGCTTCGGGACAGGGCCCGGGGAGCTGTTTTTT. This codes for CASSFGTGPGELFF.